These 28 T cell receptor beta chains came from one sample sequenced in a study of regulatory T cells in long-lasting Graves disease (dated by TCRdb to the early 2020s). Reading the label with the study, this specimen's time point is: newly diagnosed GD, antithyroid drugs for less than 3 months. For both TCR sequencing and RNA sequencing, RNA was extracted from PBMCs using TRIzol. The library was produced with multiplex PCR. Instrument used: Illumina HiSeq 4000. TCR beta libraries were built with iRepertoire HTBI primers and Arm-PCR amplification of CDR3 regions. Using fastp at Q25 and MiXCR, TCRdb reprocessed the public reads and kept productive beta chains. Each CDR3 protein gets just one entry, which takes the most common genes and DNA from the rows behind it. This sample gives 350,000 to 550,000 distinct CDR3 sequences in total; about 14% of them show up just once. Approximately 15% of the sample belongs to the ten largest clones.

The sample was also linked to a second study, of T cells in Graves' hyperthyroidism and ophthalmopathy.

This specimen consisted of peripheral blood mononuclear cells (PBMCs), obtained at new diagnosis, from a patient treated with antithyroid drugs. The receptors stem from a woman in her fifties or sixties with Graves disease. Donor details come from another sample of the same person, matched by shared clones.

CDR3 loop: CASSQEWVYDGSSGNTIYF. The DNA for the CDR3 is TGTGCCAGCAGCCAAGAATGGGTTTATGACGGTAGCTCTGGAAACACCATATATTTT. The chain combines TRBV3-1 with TRBJ1-3; D remains unclear. The CDR3 is 19 residues long. The germline V gene encodes CDR1 LGHDT and CDR2 YNNKEL (reference sequence). V gave up 0 bases and J gave up 0 bases, with 18 bases separating them.

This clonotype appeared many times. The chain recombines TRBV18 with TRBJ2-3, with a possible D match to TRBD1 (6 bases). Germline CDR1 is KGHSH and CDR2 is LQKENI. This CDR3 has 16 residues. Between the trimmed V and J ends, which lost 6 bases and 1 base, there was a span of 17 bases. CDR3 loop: CASSALDSGGTDTQYF. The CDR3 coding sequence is TGTGCCAGCTCTGCCTTGGACTCAGGGGGCACAGATACGCAGTATTTT.

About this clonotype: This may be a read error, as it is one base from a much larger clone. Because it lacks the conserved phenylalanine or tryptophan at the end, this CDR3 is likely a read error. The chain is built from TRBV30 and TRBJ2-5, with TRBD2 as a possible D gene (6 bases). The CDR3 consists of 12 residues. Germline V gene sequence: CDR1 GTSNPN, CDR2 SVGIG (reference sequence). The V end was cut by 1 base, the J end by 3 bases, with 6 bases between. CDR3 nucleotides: TGTGCCTGGAGTGGGGGGGAAGAGACCCAGTACCTC. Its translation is CAWSGGEETQYL.

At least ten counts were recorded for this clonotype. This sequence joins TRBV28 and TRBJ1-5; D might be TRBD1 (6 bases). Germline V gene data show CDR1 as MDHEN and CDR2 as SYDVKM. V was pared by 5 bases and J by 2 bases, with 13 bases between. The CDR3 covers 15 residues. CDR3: CASSTQGNGNQPQHF. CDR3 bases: TGTGCCAGCAGTACACAGGGTAATGGCAATCAGCCCCAGCATTTT.

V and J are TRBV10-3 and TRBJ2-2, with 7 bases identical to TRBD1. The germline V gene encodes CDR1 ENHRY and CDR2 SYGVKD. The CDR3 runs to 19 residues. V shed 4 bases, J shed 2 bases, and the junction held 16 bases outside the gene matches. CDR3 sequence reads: CAISGPTGVGQTNTGELFF. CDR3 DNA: TGTGCCATCAGTGGACCCACCGGGGTGGGACAGACAAACACCGGGGAGCTGTTTTTT.

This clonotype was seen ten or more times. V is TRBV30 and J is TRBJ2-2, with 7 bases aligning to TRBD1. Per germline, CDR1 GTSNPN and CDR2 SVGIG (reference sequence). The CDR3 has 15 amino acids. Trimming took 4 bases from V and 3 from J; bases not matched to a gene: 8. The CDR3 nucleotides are TGTGCCTGGAAAAGGGGGCAGGGGGACACCGGGGAGCTGTTTTTT. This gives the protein CAWKRGQGDTGELFF.

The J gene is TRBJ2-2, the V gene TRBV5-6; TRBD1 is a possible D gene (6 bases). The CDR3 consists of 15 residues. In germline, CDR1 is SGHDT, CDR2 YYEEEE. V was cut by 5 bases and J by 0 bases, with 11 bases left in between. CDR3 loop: CASRPTGSNTGELFF. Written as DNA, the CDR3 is TGTGCCAGCAGACCGACAGGCTCGAACACCGGGGAGCTGTTTTTT.

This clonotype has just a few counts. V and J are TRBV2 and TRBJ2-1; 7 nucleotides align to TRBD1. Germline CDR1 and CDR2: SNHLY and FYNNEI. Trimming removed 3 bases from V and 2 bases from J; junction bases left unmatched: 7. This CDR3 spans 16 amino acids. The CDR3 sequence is CASSDPGQGAYNEQFF. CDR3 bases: TGTGCCAGCAGTGACCCCGGGCAGGGGGCCTACAATGAGCAGTTCTTC.

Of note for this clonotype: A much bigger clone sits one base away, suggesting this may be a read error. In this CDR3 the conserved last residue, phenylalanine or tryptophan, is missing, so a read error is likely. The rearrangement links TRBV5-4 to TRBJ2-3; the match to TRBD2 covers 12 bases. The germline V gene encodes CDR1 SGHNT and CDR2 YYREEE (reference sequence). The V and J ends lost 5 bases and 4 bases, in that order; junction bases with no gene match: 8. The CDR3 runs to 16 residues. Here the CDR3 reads CASSPTSGSVSDTQYY. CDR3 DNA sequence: TGTGCCAGCAGTCCGACTAGCGGGAGCGTCTCAGATACGCAGTATTAT.

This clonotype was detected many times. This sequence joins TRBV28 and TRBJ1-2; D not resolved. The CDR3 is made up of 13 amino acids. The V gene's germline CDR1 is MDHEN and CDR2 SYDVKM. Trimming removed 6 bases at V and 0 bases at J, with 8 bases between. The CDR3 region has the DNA TGTGCCAGCAGCCCGGGCCCTAACTATGGCTACACCTTC. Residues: CASSPGPNYGYTF.

The CDR3 coding sequence is TGCGCCAGCAGCCAAATGAGTCAGCTAAGCTATGGCTACACCTTC. Amino acids: CASSQMSQLSYGYTF. This sequence joins TRBV4-1 and TRBJ1-2; D not certain. The CDR3 loop spans 15 amino acids. Trimming stripped 2 bases from V and 4 bases from J, with 14 bases between. Germline assignment: CDR1 MGHRA and CDR2 YSYEKL.

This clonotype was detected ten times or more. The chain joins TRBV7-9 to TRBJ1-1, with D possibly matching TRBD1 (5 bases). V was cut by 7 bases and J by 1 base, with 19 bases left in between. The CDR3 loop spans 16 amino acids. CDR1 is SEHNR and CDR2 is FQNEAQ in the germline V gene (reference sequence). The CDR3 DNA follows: TGTGCCAGCACCATACTAGGGGCGTGGGGGAACACTGAAGCTTTCTTT. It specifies CASTILGAWGNTEAFF.

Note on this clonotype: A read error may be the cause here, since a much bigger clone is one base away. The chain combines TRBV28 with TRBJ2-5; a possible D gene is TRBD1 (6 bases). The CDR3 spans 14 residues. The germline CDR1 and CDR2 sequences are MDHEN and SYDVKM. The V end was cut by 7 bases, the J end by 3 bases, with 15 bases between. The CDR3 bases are TGTGCCAGCACCCCCAGGGGTCGGGAAGAGACCCAGTACTTC. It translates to CASTPRGREETQYF.

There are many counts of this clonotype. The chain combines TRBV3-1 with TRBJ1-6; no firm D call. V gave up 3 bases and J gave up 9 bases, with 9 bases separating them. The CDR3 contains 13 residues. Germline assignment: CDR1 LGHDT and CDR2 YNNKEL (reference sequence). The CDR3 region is CASSQMSSSPLHF. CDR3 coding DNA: TGTGCCAGCAGCCAGATGAGTTCTTCACCCCTCCACTTT.

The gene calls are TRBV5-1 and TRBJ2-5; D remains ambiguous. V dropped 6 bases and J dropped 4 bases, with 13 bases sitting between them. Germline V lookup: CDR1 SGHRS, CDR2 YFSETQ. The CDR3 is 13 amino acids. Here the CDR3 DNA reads TGCGCCAGCAAGTTACCTTGGGGAGAGACCCAGTACTTC. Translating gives CASKLPWGETQYF.

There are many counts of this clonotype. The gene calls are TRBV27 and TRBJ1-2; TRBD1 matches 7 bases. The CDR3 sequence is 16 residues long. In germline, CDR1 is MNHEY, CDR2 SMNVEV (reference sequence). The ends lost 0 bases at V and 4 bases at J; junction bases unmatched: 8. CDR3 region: CASSLSIRDSSYGYTF. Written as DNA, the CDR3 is TGTGCCAGCAGTTTATCAATCCGGGACAGTAGCTATGGCTACACCTTC.

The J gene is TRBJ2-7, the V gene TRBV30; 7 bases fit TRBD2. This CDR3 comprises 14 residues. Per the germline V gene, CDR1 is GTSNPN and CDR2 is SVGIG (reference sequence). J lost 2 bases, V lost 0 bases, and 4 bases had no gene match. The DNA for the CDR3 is TGTGCCTGGAGTGTGGCTAGCGGTACCTACGAGCAGTACTTC. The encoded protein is CAWSVASGTYEQYF.

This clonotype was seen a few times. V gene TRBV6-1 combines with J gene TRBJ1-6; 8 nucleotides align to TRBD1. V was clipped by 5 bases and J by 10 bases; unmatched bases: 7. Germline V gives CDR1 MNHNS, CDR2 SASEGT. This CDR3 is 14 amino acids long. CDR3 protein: CASSTSDRASPLHF. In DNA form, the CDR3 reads TGTGCCAGCAGTACCTCGGACAGGGCGTCACCCCTCCACTTT.

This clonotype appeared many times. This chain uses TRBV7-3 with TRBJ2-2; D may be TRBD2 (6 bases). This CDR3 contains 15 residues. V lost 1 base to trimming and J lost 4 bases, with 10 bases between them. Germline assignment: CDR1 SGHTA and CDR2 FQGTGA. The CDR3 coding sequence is TGTGCCAGCAGCTTAAGCTGGCGGGGCACCGGGGAGCTGTTTTTT. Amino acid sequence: CASSLSWRGTGELFF.

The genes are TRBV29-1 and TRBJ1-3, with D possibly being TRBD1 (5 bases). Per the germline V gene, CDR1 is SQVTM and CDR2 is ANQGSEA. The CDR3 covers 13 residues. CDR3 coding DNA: TGCAGGACGAGACGGCAGGGTGGAAACACCATATATTTT. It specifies CRTRRQGGNTIYF.

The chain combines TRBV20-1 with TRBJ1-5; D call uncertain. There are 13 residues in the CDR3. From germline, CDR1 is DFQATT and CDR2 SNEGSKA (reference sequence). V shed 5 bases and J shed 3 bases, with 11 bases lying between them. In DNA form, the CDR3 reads TGCAGTGCTCAACGGGTTTTCAATCAGCCCCAGCATTTT. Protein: CSAQRVFNQPQHF.

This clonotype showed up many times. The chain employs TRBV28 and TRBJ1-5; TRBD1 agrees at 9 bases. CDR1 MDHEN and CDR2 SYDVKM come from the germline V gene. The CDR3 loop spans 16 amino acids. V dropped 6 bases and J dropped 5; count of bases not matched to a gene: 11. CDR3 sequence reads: CASSPLTGGAHQPQHF. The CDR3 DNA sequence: TGTGCCAGCAGCCCTCTAACAGGGGGCGCGCATCAGCCCCAGCATTTT.

The CDR3 DNA reads TGTGCCAGCAGCTTGTTTAGCGGGAAGCGCGGTGAGCAGTTCTTC. Its translation is CASSLFSGKRGEQFF. The chain joins TRBV5-6 to TRBJ2-1; 8 positions agree with TRBD2. CDR3 length: 15 residues. The V segment lost 1 base and the J segment 9 bases; nucleotides outside the gene matches: 9. Germline CDR1 reads SGHDT; CDR2 reads YYEEEE.

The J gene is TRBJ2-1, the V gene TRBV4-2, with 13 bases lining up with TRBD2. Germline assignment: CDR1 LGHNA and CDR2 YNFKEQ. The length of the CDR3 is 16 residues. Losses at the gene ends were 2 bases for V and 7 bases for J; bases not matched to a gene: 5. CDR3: CASSQYLLAGGNEQFF. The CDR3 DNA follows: TGTGCCAGCAGCCAATATTTACTAGCGGGAGGGAATGAGCAGTTCTTC.

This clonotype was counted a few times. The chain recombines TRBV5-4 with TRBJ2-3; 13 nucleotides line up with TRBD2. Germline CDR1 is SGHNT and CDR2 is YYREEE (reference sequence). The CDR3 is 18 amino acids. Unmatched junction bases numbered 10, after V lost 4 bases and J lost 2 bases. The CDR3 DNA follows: TGTGCCAGCAGCAGTAGCCTGACTAGCGGGAGGTACACAGATACGCAGTATTTT. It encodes CASSSSLTSGRYTDTQYF. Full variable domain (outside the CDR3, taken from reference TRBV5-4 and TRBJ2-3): ETGVTQSPTHLIKTRGQQVTLRCSSQSGHNTVSWYQQALGQGPQFIFQYYREEENGRGNFPPRFSGLQFPNYSSELNVNALELDDSALYLCASSSSLTSGRYTDTQYFGPGTRLTVL.

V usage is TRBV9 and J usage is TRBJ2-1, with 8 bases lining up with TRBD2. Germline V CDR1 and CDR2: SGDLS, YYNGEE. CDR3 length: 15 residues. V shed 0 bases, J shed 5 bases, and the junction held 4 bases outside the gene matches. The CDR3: CASSVVSGSNNEQFF. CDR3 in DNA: TGTGCCAGCAGCGTAGTCAGCGGGAGCAACAATGAGCAGTTCTTC.

The CDR3 here is CATSPGTNYEQYF. CDR3 bases: TGTGCCACCTCCCCCGGGACAAACTACGAGCAGTACTTC. This chain uses TRBV10-3 with TRBJ2-7, with a possible D match to TRBD1 (6 bases). CDR1 ENHRY and CDR2 SYGVKD come from the germline V gene. This CDR3 is built from 13 residues. The ends were cut back, 10 bases at V and 3 bases at J, with 16 bases in the middle.

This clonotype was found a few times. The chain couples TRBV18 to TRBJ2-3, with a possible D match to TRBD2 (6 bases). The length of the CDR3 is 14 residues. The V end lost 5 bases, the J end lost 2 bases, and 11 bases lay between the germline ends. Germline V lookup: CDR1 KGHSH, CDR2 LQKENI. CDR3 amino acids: CASSSGGATDTQYF. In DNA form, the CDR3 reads TGTGCCAGCTCATCGGGCGGGGCCACAGATACGCAGTATTTT.